One and the same sample provided the 22 T cell receptor beta chains below, sequenced in a study of PD-1 and CTLA-4 blockade in melanoma. TCRdb's copy holds only in-frame clones and misses some; the assay was immunoSEQ multiplex PCR. The sample holds tens of thousands of clones; 75% to 95% are singletons and the top ten take about 9.4%. The specimen was CD8+ T cells from peripheral blood, collected from a patient given anti-PD-1 treatment. These receptors were obtained from a human donor with melanoma.

The CDR3 region has the DNA TGTGCCAGCAGCGAAACCAACCGGGACACTGAAGCTTTCTTT. Translated, it gives CASSETNRDTEAFF. The J gene is TRBJ1-1, the V gene TRBV7-9; D is undetermined. CDR1 and CDR2 (germline): SEHNR, FQNEAQ (reference sequence). The CDR3 runs to 14 residues. V was clipped by 5 bases and J by 3 bases, with 13 bases between them.

V is TRBV7-9 and J is TRBJ2-1; D ambiguous. Germline CDR1 is SEHNR and CDR2 is FQNEAQ (reference sequence). CDR3 length: 11 amino acids. Trimming left V 5 bases short and J 7 bases short, with 6 bases between. The CDR3 region is CASSPENEQFF. CDR3 bases: TGTGCCAGCAGCCCAGAGAATGAGCAGTTCTTC.

J is TRBJ1-2 and V is TRBV6-5; D may be TRBD1 (6 bases). The CDR3 runs 15 residues. V was shortened by 0 bases and J by 3 bases, with 11 bases between the two germline ends. The V gene's germline CDR1 is MNHEY and CDR2 SVGAGI. CDR3 amino acids: CASSYSQGRDYGYTF. CDR3 coding DNA: TGTGCCAGCAGTTACTCACAGGGTAGGGACTATGGCTACACCTTC.

The rearrangement uses TRBV27 and TRBJ2-7; 10 bases fit TRBD1. Germline trimming cut 4 bases from V and 0 bases from J; bases unmatched to any gene: 3. Germline CDR1 reads MNHEY; CDR2 reads SMNVEV (reference sequence). The CDR3 covers 15 residues. As DNA, the CDR3 is TGTGCCAGCAGTTGGGGACAGGGGAGCTCCTACGAGCAGTACTTC. Amino acids: CASSWGQGSSYEQYF.

The J gene is TRBJ2-7, the V gene TRBV2, with a weak D call TRBD2 (5 bases). V shed 7 bases and J shed 6 bases, with 10 bases lying between them. CDR3 length equals 11 residues. From germline, CDR1 is SNHLY and CDR2 FYNNEI. CDR3 bases: TGTGCCAGCATTTCACGGGGCGAGCAGTACTTC. Protein sequence: CASISRGEQYF. Full variable domain (missing parts from reference TRBV2 and TRBJ2-7): EPEVTQTPSHQVTQMGQEVILRCVPISNHLYFYWYRQILGQKVEFLVSFYNNEISEKSEIFDDQFSVERPDGSNFTLKIRSTKLEDSAMYFCASISRGEQYFGPGTRLTVT.

The chain links TRBV5-1 to TRBJ1-4, with D maybe TRBD1 (5 bases). Trimming shortened V by 0 bases and J by 0 bases, and 6 bases separated the two germline ends. CDR1 and CDR2 (germline): SGHRS, YFSETQ. This CDR3 comprises 15 residues. Written as DNA, the CDR3 is TGCGCCAGCAGCTTGGGACAGACAACTAATGAAAAACTGTTTTTT. This codes for CASSLGQTTNEKLFF. The whole variable domain, remainder taken from reference TRBV5-1 and TRBJ1-4, is KAGVTQTPRYLIKTRGQQVTLSCSPISGHRSVSWYQQTPGQGLQFLFEYFSETQRNKGNFPGRFSGRQFSNSRSEMNVSTLELGDSALYLCASSLGQTTNEKLFFGSGTQLSVL.

V usage is TRBV6-5 and J usage is TRBJ2-7, with D perhaps matching TRBD1 (6 bases). V lost 2 bases and J 2 bases, leaving 10 bases between the germline ends. Germline CDR1 and CDR2: MNHEY and SVGAGI. CDR3 length: 14 amino acids. The CDR3: CASSYEGGAYEQYF. The CDR3, as DNA: TGTGCCAGCAGTTACGAAGGGGGTGCCTACGAGCAGTACTTC.

J is TRBJ2-6 and V is TRBV7-9; either TRBD1 or TRBD2 may fit D (5 bases each). Trimming took off 6 bases at V and 0 bases at J, with 21 bases between the two ends. Germline V CDR1 and CDR2: SEHNR, FQNEAQ (reference sequence). This CDR3 has 19 residues. The CDR3, as DNA: TGTGCCAGCAGTACAAGGCCGGGACCCCGGGCCTCTGGGGCCAACGTCCTGACTTTC. Encoded protein: CASSTRPGPRASGANVLTF.

This sequence joins TRBV6-5 and TRBJ2-7; unclear D gene. This CDR3 is 14 amino acids long. Deletions cut 7 bases from V and 5 bases from J, with 18 bases between. CDR1 and CDR2 (germline): MNHEY, SVGAGI. CDR3 DNA: TGTGCCAGCACCGAAGGCGTCTTTCCCGACGAGCAGTACTTC. As protein: CASTEGVFPDEQYF.

The chain carries TRBV11-2 and TRBJ2-2, with D maybe TRBD1 (5 bases). Between the trimmed V and J ends, which lost 5 bases and 5 bases, there was a span of 6 bases. The CDR3 extends over 12 amino acids. CDR1 and CDR2 (germline): SGHAT, FQNNGV. CDR3 bases: TGTGCCAGCAGCGCAGGGACCGGGGAGCTGTTTTTT. It yields the protein CASSAGTGELFF. Variable domain in full (rest from reference TRBV11-2 and TRBJ2-2): EAGVAQSPRYKIIEKRQSVAFWCNPISGHATLYWYQQILGQGPKLLIQFQNNGVVDDSQLPKDRFSAERLKGVDSTLKIQPAKLEDSAVYLCASSAGTGELFFGEGSRLTVL.

The chain has TRBV30 and TRBJ2-2, with D unclear. The CDR3 covers 13 residues. Per the germline V gene, CDR1 is GTSNPN and CDR2 is SVGIG (reference sequence). V lost 7 bases and J 0 bases, leaving 9 bases between the germline ends. The CDR3 region is CASQEPNTGELFF. The CDR3 bases are TGTGCCTCGCAGGAACCGAACACCGGGGAGCTGTTTTTT. The full variable domain, with the rest looked up from reference TRBV30 and TRBJ2-2, is SQTIHQWPATLVQPVGSPLSLECTVEGTSNPNLYWYRQAAGRGLQLLFYSVGIGQISSEVPQNLSASRPQDRQFILSSKKLLLSDSGFYLCASQEPNTGELFFGEGSRLTVL.

This clone was detected only once. V is TRBV9 and J is TRBJ1-4; 10 bases line up with TRBD1. The germline CDR1 and CDR2 sequences are SGDLS and YYNGEE. The junction had 8 bases not matched to a gene; V was cut back by 4 bases and J by 8 bases. CDR3 length: 15 amino acids. The CDR3 region is CASSPPGTGVEKLFF. The CDR3 bases are TGTGCCAGCAGCCCGCCTGGGACAGGGGTCGAAAAACTGTTTTTT.

This clone turned up a few times. V usage is TRBV27 and J usage is TRBJ1-5; no clear D. CDR1 is MNHEY, CDR2 SMNVEV, per germline (reference sequence). The length of the CDR3 is 14 residues. Trimming removed 0 bases from V and 3 bases from J, with 6 bases in between. CDR3 nucleotides: TGTGCCAGCAGTTTATCGGCATCCAATCAGCCCCAGCATTTT. It specifies CASSLSASNQPQHF.

This chain uses TRBV6-1 with TRBJ1-1; no firm D call. The ends were cut back, 3 bases at V and 4 bases at J, with 18 bases in the middle. Germline assignment: CDR1 MNHNS and CDR2 SASEGT. The length of the CDR3 is 16 residues. CDR3: CASSDGPSKKATEAFF. CDR3 DNA sequence: TGTGCCAGCAGTGACGGGCCTTCCAAAAAGGCCACTGAAGCTTTCTTT.

This clone came up once. The rearrangement links TRBV27 to TRBJ1-2, with 7 bases aligning to TRBD1. The CDR3 runs to 15 residues. Germline lookup yields CDR1 MNHEY and CDR2 SMNVEV (reference sequence). V gave up 5 bases and J gave up 7 bases; unmatched junction bases: 13. For the CDR3, the DNA is TGTGCCAGCAGTACAGCCGGGACAGATTTTGCTGGCTACACCTTC. Protein sequence: CASSTAGTDFAGYTF.

This clone was seen a handful of times. The CDR3 DNA is TGTGCCAGTAGTAAGTCAGACTATAGCAATCAGCCCCAGCATTTT. It is translated as CASSKSDYSNQPQHF. V and J are TRBV19 and TRBJ1-5, with D unresolved. Germline CDR1 and CDR2: LNHDA and SQIVND (reference sequence). Trimming left V 4 bases short and J 0 bases short, with 10 bases between. The CDR3 sequence is 15 residues long.

The rearrangement joins TRBV3-1 (or the pseudogene TRBV3-2) to TRBJ2-5; D gene uncertain. The CDR3 length is 10 residues. Germline-derived CDR1 and CDR2 are LGHDT and YNNKEL (reference sequence). With 0 bases removed from V and 7 bases from J, the gap between germline ends came to 0 bases. CDR3 loop: CASSQETQYF. The DNA for the CDR3 is TGTGCCAGCAGCCAAGAGACCCAGTACTTC.

V is TRBV9 and J is TRBJ2-7, with no clear D. Per the germline V gene, CDR1 is SGDLS and CDR2 is YYNGEE. V was clipped by 2 bases and J by 3 bases, with 9 bases between them. This CDR3 contains 13 residues. The CDR3 region has the DNA TGTGCCAGCAGCGTTGGCAAAGGCTACGAGCAGTACTTC. Its translation: CASSVGKGYEQYF.

The gene calls are TRBV3-1 (or the pseudogene TRBV3-2) and TRBJ2-5; 13 bases fit TRBD2. The V gene's germline CDR1 is LGHDT and CDR2 YNNKEL (reference sequence). V gave up 3 bases and J gave up 1 base; unmatched junction bases: 2. The CDR3 runs to 16 residues. The CDR3 is CASSHTSGGAQETQYF. The CDR3 nucleotides are TGTGCCAGCAGCCACACTAGCGGGGGGGCCCAAGAGACCCAGTACTTC.

This clone came up once. V and J are TRBV11-2 and TRBJ2-7; the match to TRBD1 covers 10 bases. Germline lookup yields CDR1 SGHAT and CDR2 FQNNGV. The CDR3 spans 14 residues. V was clipped by 4 bases and J by 2 bases; unmatched bases: 2. The CDR3 DNA sequence: TGTGCCAGCAGCTCCGGACAGGGGGCCTACGAGCAGTACTTC. It codes for CASSSGQGAYEQYF. Combining the CDR3 with reference TRBV11-2 and TRBJ2-7 gives the whole variable domain EAGVAQSPRYKIIEKRQSVAFWCNPISGHATLYWYQQILGQGPKLLIQFQNNGVVDDSQLPKDRFSAERLKGVDSTLKIQPAKLEDSAVYLCASSSGQGAYEQYFGPGTRLTVT.

The V and J genes are TRBV14 and TRBJ2-3; 10 positions agree with TRBD1. From germline, CDR1 is SGHDN and CDR2 FVKESK. Losses at the gene ends were 1 base for V and 7 bases for J; bases not matched to a gene: 11. The CDR3 totals 17 residues. This chain's CDR3 is CASSQGGQGSLLYTQYF. Here the CDR3 DNA reads TGTGCCAGCAGCCAAGGGGGACAGGGGTCTCTCTTGTATACGCAGTATTTT.

The chain couples TRBV28 to TRBJ1-1; 7 nucleotides match TRBD1. This CDR3 has 15 amino acids. The V and J ends lost 5 bases and 0 bases, in that order; junction bases with no gene match: 6. The V gene's germline CDR1 is MDHEN and CDR2 SYDVKM. The CDR3 sequence is CASSISRGVNTEAFF. CDR3 coding DNA: TGTGCCAGCAGTATCTCCAGGGGGGTGAACACTGAAGCTTTCTTT.